This is a list of T cell receptor beta chains from one sample in a study of OX40 agonist ivuxolimab in advanced cancers. Repertoires were generated with immunoSEQ multiplex PCR, while TCRdb's copy carries only in-frame clones and drops some. Of 60,000 to 75,000 clones listed, about 90% are singletons. The specimen was CD4+ or CD8+ T cells sorted from blood, collected in a trial of the OX40 agonist ivuxolimab. The receptors originated from an adult with an advanced solid tumor such as melanoma, head and neck, liver or kidney cancer. The CDR3 runs from the conserved cysteine through the conserved F or W. D genes are given only for firm matches. Expanded clones are given a class, and other clones once, few, many or no size at all.

V,D,size,J,CDR3,DNA
TRBV30,.,.,TRBJ2-5,CAWSTIRSKETQYF,TGTGCCTGGAGCACAATACGGTCGAAAGAGACCCAGTACTTC
TRBV27,TRBD1,.,TRBJ1-2,CASSLEGQGRFGYTF,TGTGCCAGCAGTTTAGAAGGACAGGGCAGATTTGGCTACACCTTC
TRBV27,TRBD2,.,TRBJ2-1,CASTSGLAGRQIGEQFF,TGTGCCAGCACCTCGGGACTAGCGGGAAGGCAAATTGGGGAGCAGTTCTTC
TRBV27,TRBD2,.,TRBJ2-1,CASSLLAGDGEQFF,TGTGCCAGCAGTTTGCTAGCGGGAGACGGTGAGCAGTTCTTC
TRBV7-6,TRBD2,.,TRBJ2-2,CASSLGAGGPGTGELFF,TGTGCCAGCAGCTTGGGAGCGGGAGGGCCGGGGACCGGGGAGCTGTTTTTT
TRBV7-9,.,.,TRBJ2-1,CASSLERANEQFF,TGTGCCAGCAGCTTAGAAAGGGCCAATGAGCAGTTCTTC
TRBV9,.,.,TRBJ2-2,CASSVGGSTGELFF,TGTGCCAGCAGCGTTGGAGGTTCGACCGGGGAGCTGTTTTTT
TRBV28,.,.,TRBJ2-3,CASSLFTGSDTQYF,TGTGCCAGCAGTTTGTTCACGGGGTCTGATACGCAGTATTTT
TRBV6-1,.,few,TRBJ1-1,CASQTGQMNTEAFF,TGTGCCAGTCAAACAGGACAGATGAACACTGAAGCTTTCTTT
TRBV10-1,.,.,TRBJ2-5,CASSESRNGGETQYF,TGCGCCAGCAGTGAGTCGCGGAATGGGGGAGAGACCCAGTACTTC
TRBV9,TRBD2,.,TRBJ2-1,CASSSSGTSGYNEQFF,TGTGCCAGCAGCTCATCCGGGACTAGCGGATACAATGAGCAGTTCTTC
TRBV4-3,.,.,TRBJ2-7,CARFPEAEQYF,TGCGCCAGATTTCCCGAGGCCGAGCAGTACTTC
TRBV28,.,.,TRBJ2-1,CASIHAGLGNEQFF,TGTGCCAGCATCCATGCGGGGCTGGGCAATGAGCAGTTCTTC
TRBV10-3,.,.,TRBJ2-1,CAISVLAERYNEQFF,TGTGCCATCAGTGTTCTGGCAGAAAGGTACAATGAGCAGTTCTTC
TRBV4-3,TRBD2,.,TRBJ2-7,CASSHGTSGTLNEQYF,TGCGCCAGCAGCCATGGGACTAGCGGGACCTTAAACGAGCAGTACTTC
TRBV27,TRBD2,.,TRBJ2-7,CASRAGGLNEQYF,TGTGCCAGCAGGGCGGGGGGGCTGAACGAGCAGTACTTC
TRBV2,TRBD2,.,TRBJ2-5,CASTAGVETQYF,TGTGCCAGCACAGCGGGAGTGGAGACCCAGTACTTC
TRBV6-6,TRBD1,.,TRBJ2-7,CASSYSDRGYEQYF,TGTGCCAGCAGTTACTCGGACAGGGGCTACGAGCAGTACTTC
TRBV6-1,TRBD2,.,TRBJ2-7,CASSAPVDGGRYEQYF,TGTGCCAGCAGTGCCCCAGTCGATGGCGGGAGGTACGAGCAGTACTTC
TRBV6-6,TRBD2,.,TRBJ2-3,CASSSGEPTDTQYF,TGTGCCAGCAGTAGCGGGGAACCCACAGATACGCAGTATTTT
TRBV28,TRBD2,.,TRBJ2-1,CASSFEDVAGAGEQFF,TGTGCCAGCAGTTTTGAGGATGTAGCGGGAGCCGGTGAGCAGTTCTTC
TRBV27,.,.,TRBJ2-5,CASSRGDQETQYF,TGTGCCAGCAGTAGGGGGGACCAAGAGACCCAGTACTTC
TRBV4-2,.,.,TRBJ2-1,CASSLGYNEQFF,TGTGCCAGCAGCTTAGGATACAATGAGCAGTTCTTC
TRBV7-8,.,.,TRBJ2-7,CASSASSYEQYF,TGTGCCAGCAGCGCCAGTTCCTACGAGCAGTACTTC
TRBV2,.,.,TRBJ2-7,CAIAVMAYEQYF,TGTGCCATCGCGGTGATGGCCTACGAGCAGTACTTC
TRBV11-3,.,.,TRBJ2-3,CASSLGPSTDTQYF,TGTGCCAGCAGCTTAGGTCCTAGCACAGATACGCAGTATTTT
TRBV4-3,TRBD2,.,TRBJ2-1,CASSQSSGRPTNNEQFF,TGCGCCAGCAGCCAATCTAGCGGGAGGCCGACCAACAATGAGCAGTTCTTC
TRBV29-1,.,.,TRBJ2-7,CSVVDRSYEQYF,TGCAGCGTTGTCGACAGATCCTACGAGCAGTACTTC
TRBV4-1,TRBD2,.,TRBJ2-3,CASSQVGLAGAGTDTQYF,TGCGCCAGCAGCCAAGTGGGACTAGCGGGAGCGGGCACAGATACGCAGTATTTT
TRBV5-1,TRBD1,.,TRBJ2-7,CASSIGTGPSYEQYF,TGCGCCAGCAGCATCGGGACAGGCCCATCCTACGAGCAGTACTTC
TRBV28,.,.,TRBJ1-5,CASSQQGGQPQHF,TGTGCCAGCAGTCAACAGGGAGGACAGCCCCAGCATTTT
TRBV7-8,.,.,TRBJ1-5,CASSWEANQPQHF,TGTGCCAGCAGCTGGGAGGCGAATCAGCCCCAGCATTTT
TRBV13,.,once,TRBJ2-1,CASSNTYGNEQFF,TGTGCCAGCAGCAATACCTACGGCAATGAGCAGTTCTTC
TRBV30,TRBD2,.,TRBJ2-7,CAWSSPGQRGAFYEQYF,TGTGCCTGGAGCTCCCCCGGGCAGCGGGGGGCCTTTTACGAGCAGTACTTC
TRBV27,TRBD2,.,TRBJ2-7,CASSLSGTTYEQYF,TGTGCCAGCAGTTTAAGCGGGACCACCTACGAGCAGTACTTC
TRBV11-2,.,once,TRBJ2-7,CASSQWAYGSYEQYF,TGTGCCAGCAGCCAATGGGCTTACGGCTCCTACGAGCAGTACTTC
TRBV4-3,TRBD1,.,TRBJ1-5,CASSQEVLYGTGMNQPQHF,TGCGCCAGCAGCCAAGAGGTTCTTTACGGGACAGGGATGAATCAGCCCCAGCATTTT
TRBV6-5,.,once,TRBJ2-7,CASSYKGELPYEQYF,TGTGCCAGCAGTTACAAGGGGGAACTCCCCTACGAGCAGTACTTC
TRBV7-6,.,.,TRBJ2-1,CASSLAGLINEQFF,TGTGCCAGCAGCTTAGCGGGCCTTATCAATGAGCAGTTCTTC
TRBV29-1,.,.,TRBJ2-5,CSVVTREEETQYF,TGCAGCGTTGTGACTAGGGAGGAAGAGACCCAGTACTTC